These 5 T cell receptor beta chains originate from one sample sequenced in a study of post-analysis software for immune sequencing data. Study-level points and caveats: Higher frequency in patients than in controls was seen for 5 or 6 TRBV segments, with TRBV5-6, TRBV5-1 and TRBV20-1 among them.

For these TCRs, the target antigens are not known. Unique molecular identifiers featured in each of the TCR beta cDNA libraries. One entry per CDR3 protein results from TCRdb running MiXCR on the PCR reads. The sample includes around 700,000 distinct CDR3 sequences, approximately 59% of them seen just once. Sample: blood. These TCRs come from a girl aged 2 to 9 with multiple sclerosis.

This clonotype has only one observation. V usage is TRBV2 and J usage is TRBJ2-7; 8 bases are shared with TRBD2. The J call may be mistaken, given a closer DNA end match to TRBJ2-5. Germline CDR1 reads SNHLY; CDR2 reads FYNNEI. This CDR3 region has 13 residues. DNA of the CDR3: TGTGCCAGCAGGAGCGGGGGCGGGGAGACCCAGTACTTC. Its translation is CASRSGGGETQYF.

The rearrangement uses TRBV27 and TRBJ2-3, with D perhaps TRBD2 (6 bases). The V gene's germline CDR1 is MNHEY and CDR2 SMNVEV (reference sequence). The V end was cut by 2 bases, the J end by 2 bases, with 23 bases between. This CDR3 contains 19 residues. CDR3 sequence reads: CASSLLSVGNSGVTDTQYF. CDR3 nucleotides: TGTGCCAGCAGTTTACTCTCAGTAGGGAACTCGGGGGTCACAGATACGCAGTATTTT.

CDR3 nucleotide sequence: TGCGCCAGCAGCCAATTCACAGCTACCAGCTCTGGGGCCAACGTCCTGACTTTC. Translation gives CASSQFTATSSGANVLTF. This sequence joins TRBV4-1 and TRBJ2-6; the D is unclear. V was clipped by 2 bases and J by 0 bases, with 14 bases between them. CDR1 MGHRA and CDR2 YSYEKL come from the germline V gene. This CDR3 has 18 residues.

As regards this clonotype: Relative to the germline gene, one junction end is altered; a read error may explain this. The chain uses TRBV6-1 and TRBJ2-3; TRBD2 might be the D (6 bases). The CDR3 is 19 amino acids. The V gene's germline CDR1 is MNHNS and CDR2 SASEGT. CDR3 in DNA: TGTGTCAGCAGTCCCCTTGAGCGGGTGGGGGGAGCTAGCACAGATACGCAGTATTTT. Protein sequence: CVSSPLERVGGASTDTQYF.

This chain joins TRBV3-1 and TRBJ1-1, with 9 bases matching TRBD1. Germline V lookup: CDR1 LGHDT, CDR2 YNNKEL (reference sequence). V lost 2 bases to trimming and J lost 5 bases; unmatched junction nucleotides: 6. The CDR3 sequence is 15 residues long. The CDR3 region has the DNA TGTGCCAGCAGCCAACCACAGGGGGCGGGTACTGAAGCTTTCTTT. Its protein is CASSQPQGAGTEAFF.